Shown below are 10 T cell receptor beta chains from a single sample sequenced in a study of neurological immune-mediated disorders. MiXCR, run by TCRdb on the 5' RACE reads, gives a single entry per CDR3 protein. In the table there are 66,000 or so distinct CDR3 sequences, roughly 5.5% of which are singletons. The sample was PBMCs. The source of these receptors is a woman in her 30s with multiple sclerosis.

This clonotype was counted at least ten times. The chain joins TRBV15 to TRBJ1-3, with 7 bases fitting TRBD1. Losses at the gene ends were 3 bases for V and 4 bases for J; bases not matched to a gene: 15. The CDR3 consists of 18 residues. Germline V lookup: CDR1 LNHNV, CDR2 YYDKDF (reference sequence). CDR3 amino acids: CATSRSRDRGVRGNTIYF. In DNA form, the CDR3 reads TGTGCCACCAGCAGGTCCCGGGACAGAGGAGTTCGGGGAAACACCATATATTTT.

This clonotype was detected many times. The gene calls are TRBV28 and TRBJ2-7, with 7 bases identical to TRBD1. The CDR3 is 17 residues long. V gave up 3 bases and J gave up 6 bases; unmatched junction bases: 17. Per germline, CDR1 MDHEN and CDR2 SYDVKM. The CDR3, as DNA: TGTGCCAGCAGTTTCCCATCCCTCCGGACAGGTGGCCGCGAGCAGTACTTC. Amino acid sequence: CASSFPSLRTGGREQYF.

This clonotype was observed at least ten times. The V call is TRBV27, the J call TRBJ2-7; 8 nucleotides match TRBD2. Germline V lookup: CDR1 MNHEY, CDR2 SMNVEV (reference sequence). The CDR3 has 13 residues. The junction had 6 bases not matched to a gene; V was cut back by 8 bases and J by 3 bases. CDR3 DNA: TGTGCCAGCTCGCCTCGGGGGGGCTACGAGCAGTACTTC. Protein product: CASSPRGGYEQYF.

This clonotype was counted ten times or more. The CDR3 nucleotides are TGTGCCAGCAGTCCCGGGACTACTAATCAGCCCCAGCATTTT. Amino acid sequence: CASSPGTTNQPQHF. The gene calls are TRBV12-3 or TRBV12-4 and TRBJ1-5, with D possibly being TRBD1 (5 bases). CDR3 length: 14 residues. The germline V and J ends were trimmed by 5 bases and 4 bases, with 12 bases remaining between them.

This clonotype was picked up many times. This chain joins TRBV20-1 and TRBJ2-7; 11 nucleotides line up with TRBD1. CDR3 size: 15 residues. After removal of 5 bases from V and 6 bases from J, the junction contained 12 bases not matched to a gene. Germline CDR1 and CDR2: DFQATT and SNEGSKA (reference sequence). The CDR3 loop is CSALQVGQGAREQYF. The CDR3 DNA reads as TGCAGTGCTCTGCAGGTTGGACAGGGGGCTCGCGAGCAGTACTTC.

This clonotype has a count of ten or more. DNA of the CDR3: TGCGCCAGCAGCTTGGTATGGATTACAGATACGCAGTATTTT. This gives the protein CASSLVWITDTQYF. This sequence joins TRBV5-1 and TRBJ2-3, with D unclear. CDR3 size: 14 residues. The germline CDR1 and CDR2 sequences are SGHRS and YFSETQ. The V gene lost 0 bases and the J gene lost 3 bases, with 8 bases spanning the gap.

In this sample, this clonotype turned up many times. The J gene is TRBJ1-4, the V gene TRBV20-1; no firm D call. The CDR3 has 14 residues. The V gene's germline CDR1 is DFQATT and CDR2 SNEGSKA (reference sequence). Between the trimmed V and J ends, which lost 1 base and 8 bases, there was a span of 14 bases. CDR3 protein: CSARVSVGREKLFF. CDR3 coding DNA: TGCAGTGCTAGAGTGTCCGTTGGCAGGGAAAAACTGTTTTTT.

At least ten counts were recorded for this clonotype. This rearrangement joins TRBV5-1 to TRBJ2-2; D might be TRBD1 (7 bases). The CDR3 has 14 residues. Between the trimmed V and J ends, which lost 4 bases and 6 bases, there was a span of 13 bases. In germline, CDR1 is SGHRS, CDR2 YFSETQ. The CDR3 sequence is CASSQGGSAGELFF. The CDR3 nucleotides are TGCGCCAGCAGCCAGGGGGGTAGCGCCGGGGAGCTGTTTTTT.

The chain joins TRBV5-6 to TRBJ2-7; D is unclear. The germline CDR1 and CDR2 sequences are SGHDT and YYEEEE. There are 15 residues in the CDR3. V was clipped by 0 bases and J by 4 bases, with 14 bases between them. The CDR3 DNA follows: TGTGCCAGCAGCTTGGGGTTGGAGTATCGGTACGAGCAGTACTTC. This sequence encodes CASSLGLEYRYEQYF.

V is TRBV7-2 and J is TRBJ2-2; 7 nucleotides align to TRBD1. Germline CDR1 reads SGHTA; CDR2 reads FQGNSA. The trim removed 3 bases at V and 0 bases at J, leaving 7 bases unmatched. This CDR3 has 17 residues. The CDR3, as DNA: TGTGCCAGCAGCTTTACCATGGGACAGACGAACACCGGGGAGCTGTTTTTT. Its protein product is CASSFTMGQTNTGELFF.